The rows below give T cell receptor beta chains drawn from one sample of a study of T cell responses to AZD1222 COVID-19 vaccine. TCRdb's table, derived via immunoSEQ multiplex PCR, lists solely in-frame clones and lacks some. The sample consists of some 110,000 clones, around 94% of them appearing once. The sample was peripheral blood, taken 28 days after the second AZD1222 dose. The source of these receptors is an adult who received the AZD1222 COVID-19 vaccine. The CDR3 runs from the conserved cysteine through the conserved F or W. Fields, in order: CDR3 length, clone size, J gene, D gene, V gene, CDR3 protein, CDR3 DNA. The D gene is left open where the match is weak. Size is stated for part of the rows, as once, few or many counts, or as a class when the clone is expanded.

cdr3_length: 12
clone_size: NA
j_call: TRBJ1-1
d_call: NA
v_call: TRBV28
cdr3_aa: CASSVPRGEAFF
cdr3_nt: TGTGCCAGCAGCGTCCCCCGGGGCGAAGCTTTCTTT

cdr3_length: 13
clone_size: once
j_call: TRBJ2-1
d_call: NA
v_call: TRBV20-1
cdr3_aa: CSASTSTYNEQFF
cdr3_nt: TGCAGTGCTAGTACTAGCACCTACAATGAGCAGTTCTTC

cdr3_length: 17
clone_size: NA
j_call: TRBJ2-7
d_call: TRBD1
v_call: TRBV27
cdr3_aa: CASSLNSRGSDAYEQYF
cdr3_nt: TGTGCCAGCAGTTTAAACTCCAGGGGGAGCGACGCCTACGAGCAGTACTTC

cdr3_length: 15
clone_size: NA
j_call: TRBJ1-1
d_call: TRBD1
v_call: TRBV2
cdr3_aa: CASPPIQGGPTEAFF
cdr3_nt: TGTGCCAGCCCACCTATACAGGGGGGCCCCACTGAAGCTTTCTTT

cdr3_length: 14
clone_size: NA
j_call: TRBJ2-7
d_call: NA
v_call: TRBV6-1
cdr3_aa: CASSEGGRIYEQYF
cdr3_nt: TGTGCCAGCAGTGAAGGGGGACGGATCTACGAGCAGTACTTC

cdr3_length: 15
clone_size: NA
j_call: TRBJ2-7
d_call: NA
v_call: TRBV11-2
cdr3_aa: CASSARALKSYEQYF
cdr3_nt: TGTGCCAGCAGCGCGCGGGCCCTCAAGTCCTACGAGCAGTACTTC

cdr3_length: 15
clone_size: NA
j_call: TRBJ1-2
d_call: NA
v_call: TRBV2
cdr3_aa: CASRRLREANYGYTF
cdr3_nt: TGTGCCAGCCGTAGACTCAGGGAAGCTAACTATGGCTACACCTTC

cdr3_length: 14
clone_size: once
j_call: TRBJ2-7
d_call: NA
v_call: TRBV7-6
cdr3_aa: CASSLRQGGEEQYF
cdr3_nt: TGTGCCAGCAGCTTACGACAGGGAGGGGAGGAGCAGTACTTC

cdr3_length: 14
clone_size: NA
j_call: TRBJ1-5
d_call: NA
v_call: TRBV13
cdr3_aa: CASSPGIHNQPQHF
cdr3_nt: TGTGCCAGCAGCCCCGGGATCCACAATCAGCCCCAGCATTTT

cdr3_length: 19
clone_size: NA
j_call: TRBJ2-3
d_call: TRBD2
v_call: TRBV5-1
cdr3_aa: CASSLEHLWAGARTDTQYF
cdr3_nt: TGCGCCAGCAGCTTGGAACATTTATGGGCGGGAGCCCGCACAGATACGCAGTATTTT

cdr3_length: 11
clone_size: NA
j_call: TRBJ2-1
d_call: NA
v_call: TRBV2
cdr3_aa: CASSEYNEQFF
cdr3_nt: TGTGCCAGCAGTGAATATAATGAGCAGTTCTTC

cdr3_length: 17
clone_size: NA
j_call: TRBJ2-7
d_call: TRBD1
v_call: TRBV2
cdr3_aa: CASSYPAQGTYSYEQYF
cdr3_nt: TGTGCCAGCAGTTACCCAGCACAGGGGACCTACTCCTACGAGCAGTACTTC

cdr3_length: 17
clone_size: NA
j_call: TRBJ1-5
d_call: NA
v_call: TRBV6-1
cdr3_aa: CASSEGMRAEGWRPQHF
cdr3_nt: TGTGCCAGCAGTGAAGGGATGAGGGCAGAGGGATGGCGGCCCCAGCATTTT

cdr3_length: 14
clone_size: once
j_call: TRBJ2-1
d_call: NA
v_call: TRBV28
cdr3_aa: CASSPPWGRNEQFF
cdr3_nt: TGTGCCAGCAGTCCCCCGTGGGGGAGAAATGAGCAGTTCTTC

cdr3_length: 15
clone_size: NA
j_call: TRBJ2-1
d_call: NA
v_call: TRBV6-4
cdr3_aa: CASSDGGAVYNEQFF
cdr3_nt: TGTGCCAGCAGTGACGGAGGGGCAGTTTACAATGAGCAGTTCTTC

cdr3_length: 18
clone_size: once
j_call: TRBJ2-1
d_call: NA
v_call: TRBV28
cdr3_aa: CASSRGDNPRGSGNEQFF
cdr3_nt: TGTGCCAGCAGCCGAGGAGATAACCCGAGGGGTAGCGGCAATGAGCAGTTCTTC

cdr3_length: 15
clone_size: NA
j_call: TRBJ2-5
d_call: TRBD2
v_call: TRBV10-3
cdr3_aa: CAISESGGGTETQYF
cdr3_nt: TGTGCCATCAGTGAGTCTGGCGGGGGTACGGAGACCCAGTACTTC

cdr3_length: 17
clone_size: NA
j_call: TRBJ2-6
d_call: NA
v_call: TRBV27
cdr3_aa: CASSLLDSNSGANVLTF
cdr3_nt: TGTGCCAGCAGTTTATTGGACTCCAACTCTGGGGCCAACGTCCTGACTTTC

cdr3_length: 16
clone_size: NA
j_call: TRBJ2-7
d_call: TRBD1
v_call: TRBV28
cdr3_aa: CASSLRTGPSSYEQYF
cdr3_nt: TGTGCCAGCAGTCTCCGGACAGGGCCGAGCTCCTACGAGCAGTACTTC

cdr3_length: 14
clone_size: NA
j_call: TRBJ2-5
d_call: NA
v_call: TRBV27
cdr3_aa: CASSLNRDSETQYF
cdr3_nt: TGTGCCAGCAGCCTAAATCGGGACTCTGAGACCCAGTACTTC

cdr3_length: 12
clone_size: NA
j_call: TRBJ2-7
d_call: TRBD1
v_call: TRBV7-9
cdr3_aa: CASTPTGDEQYF
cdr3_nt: TGTGCCAGCACCCCCACAGGGGACGAGCAGTACTTC

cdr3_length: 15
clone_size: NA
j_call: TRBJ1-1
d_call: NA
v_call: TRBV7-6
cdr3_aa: CASSLWGTDNTEAFF
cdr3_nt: TGTGCCAGCAGCTTATGGGGGACGGATAACACTGAAGCTTTCTTT

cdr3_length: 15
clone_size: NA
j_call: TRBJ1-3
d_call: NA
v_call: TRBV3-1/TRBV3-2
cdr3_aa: CASSHLQGWENTIYF
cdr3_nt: TGTGCCAGCAGCCACTTACAGGGTTGGGAAAACACCATATATTTT

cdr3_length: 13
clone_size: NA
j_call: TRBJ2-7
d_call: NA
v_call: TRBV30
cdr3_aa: CAWSFDRYYEQYF
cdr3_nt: TGTGCCTGGAGTTTCGACAGGTACTACGAGCAGTACTTC

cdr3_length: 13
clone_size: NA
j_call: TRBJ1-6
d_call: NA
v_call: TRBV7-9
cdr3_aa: CASSFLSGGPLHF
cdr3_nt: TGTGCCAGCAGCTTTTTGAGTGGTGGACCCCTCCACTTT

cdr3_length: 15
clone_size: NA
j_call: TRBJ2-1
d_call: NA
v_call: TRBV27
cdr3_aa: CASSSGSTRQNEQFF
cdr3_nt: TGTGCCAGCAGTTCCGGGTCGACTAGACAAAATGAGCAGTTCTTC

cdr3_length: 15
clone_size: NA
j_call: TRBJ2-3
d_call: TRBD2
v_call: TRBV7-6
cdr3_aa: CASSWSGLAADTQYF
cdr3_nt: TGTGCCAGCAGCTGGTCGGGACTAGCGGCAGATACGCAGTATTTT

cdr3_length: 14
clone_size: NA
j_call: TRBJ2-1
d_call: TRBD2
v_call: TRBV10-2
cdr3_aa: CASRAGAEYNEQFF
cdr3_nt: TGCGCCAGCAGAGCGGGAGCCGAATACAATGAGCAGTTCTTC

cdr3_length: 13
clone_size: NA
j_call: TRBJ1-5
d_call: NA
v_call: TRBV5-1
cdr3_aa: CASSFEGDQPQHF
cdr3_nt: TGCGCCAGCAGCTTCGAGGGGGATCAGCCCCAGCATTTT

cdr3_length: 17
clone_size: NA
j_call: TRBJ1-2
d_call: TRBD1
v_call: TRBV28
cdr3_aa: CASSLQRETGGDYGYTF
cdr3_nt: TGTGCCAGCAGTTTGCAGAGGGAGACAGGGGGCGACTATGGCTACACCTTC

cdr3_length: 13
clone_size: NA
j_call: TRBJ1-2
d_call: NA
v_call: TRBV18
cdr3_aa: CASSPTGSEGYTF
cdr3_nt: TGTGCCAGCTCGCCCACAGGTAGTGAGGGCTACACCTTC

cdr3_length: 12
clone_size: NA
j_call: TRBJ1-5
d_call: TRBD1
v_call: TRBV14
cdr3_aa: CASSPDRGPQHF
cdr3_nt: TGTGCCAGCAGCCCGGACAGGGGACCCCAGCATTTT

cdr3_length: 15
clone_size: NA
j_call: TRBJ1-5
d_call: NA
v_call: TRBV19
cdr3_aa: CASSTPGEFWQPQHF
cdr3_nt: TGTGCCAGTAGTACGCCAGGGGAATTTTGGCAGCCCCAGCATTTT

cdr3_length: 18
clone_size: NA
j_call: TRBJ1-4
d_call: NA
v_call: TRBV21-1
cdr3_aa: CASSREAGTGLTNEKLFF
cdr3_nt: TGTGCCAGCAGCAGGGAAGCCGGGACAGGTCTAACTAATGAAAAACTGTTTTTT

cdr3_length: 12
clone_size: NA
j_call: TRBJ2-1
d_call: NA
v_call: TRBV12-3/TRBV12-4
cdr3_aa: CASSSLPNEQFF
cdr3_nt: TGTGCCAGCAGTTCACTGCCAAATGAGCAGTTCTTC

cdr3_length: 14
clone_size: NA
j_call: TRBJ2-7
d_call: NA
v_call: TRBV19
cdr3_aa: CASSSQGTPYEQYF
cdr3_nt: TGTGCCAGTAGTTCCCAGGGAACCCCCTACGAGCAGTACTTC

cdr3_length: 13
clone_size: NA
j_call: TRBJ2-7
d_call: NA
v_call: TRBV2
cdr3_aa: CASSETRGDEQYF
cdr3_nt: TGTGCCAGCAGTGAGACCCGTGGGGACGAGCAGTACTTC

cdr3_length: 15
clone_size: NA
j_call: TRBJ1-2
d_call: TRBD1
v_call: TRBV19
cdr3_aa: CASSPQGQVNYGYTF
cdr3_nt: TGTGCCAGTAGTCCACAGGGACAGGTGAACTATGGCTACACCTTC

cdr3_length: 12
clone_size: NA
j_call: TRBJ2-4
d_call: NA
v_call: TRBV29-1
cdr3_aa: CSVGPDKNIQYF
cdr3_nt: TGCAGCGTGGGACCAGACAAAAACATTCAGTACTTC

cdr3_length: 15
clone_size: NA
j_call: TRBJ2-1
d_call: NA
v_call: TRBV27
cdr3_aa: CASNKEASSYNEQFF
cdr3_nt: TGTGCCAGCAATAAAGAAGCGAGCTCCTACAATGAGCAGTTCTTC

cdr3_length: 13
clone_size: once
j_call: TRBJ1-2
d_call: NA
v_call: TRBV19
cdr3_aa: CASEGTVKGGYTF
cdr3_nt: TGTGCCAGTGAAGGGACGGTGAAGGGTGGCTACACCTTC

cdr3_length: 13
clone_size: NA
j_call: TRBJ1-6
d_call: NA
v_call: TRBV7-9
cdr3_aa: CASRLNEDSPLHF
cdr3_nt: TGTGCCAGCAGATTGAACGAGGATTCACCCCTCCACTTT

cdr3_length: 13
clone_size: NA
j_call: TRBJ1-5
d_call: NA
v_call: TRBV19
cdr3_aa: CASTNRAGQPQHF
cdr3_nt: TGTGCCAGTACCAACAGGGCTGGTCAGCCCCAGCATTTT

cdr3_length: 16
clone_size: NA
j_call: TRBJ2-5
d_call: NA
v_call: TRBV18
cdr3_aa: CASSPGMGGSQETQYF
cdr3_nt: TGTGCCAGCTCACCCGGCATGGGGGGCTCCCAAGAGACCCAGTACTTC

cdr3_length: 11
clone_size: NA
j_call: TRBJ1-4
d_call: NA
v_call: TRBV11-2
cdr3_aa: CASSLTGTLFF
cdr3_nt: TGTGCCAGCAGCCTAACAGGGACACTGTTTTTT

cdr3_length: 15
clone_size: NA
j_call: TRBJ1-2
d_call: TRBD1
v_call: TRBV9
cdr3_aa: CASSGYRGQDYGYTF
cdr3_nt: TGTGCCAGCAGCGGGTACAGGGGGCAAGACTATGGCTACACCTTC

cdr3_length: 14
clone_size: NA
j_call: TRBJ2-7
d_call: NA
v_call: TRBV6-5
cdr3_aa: CASSRRDRPYEQYF
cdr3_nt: TGTGCCAGCAGTCGACGTGACAGGCCCTACGAGCAGTACTTC

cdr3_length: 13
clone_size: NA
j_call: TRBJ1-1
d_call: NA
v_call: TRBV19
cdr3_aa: CASSIIWGTEAFF
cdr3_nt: TGTGCCAGTAGTATAATTTGGGGGACTGAAGCTTTCTTT